This T cell receptor (beta chain) is from a study of identical twins. Study outcomes and limitations: Carriage of fewer insertions was seen in abundant cord blood beta clonotypes, whereas memory repertoires showed none.

TCRdb re-called the 5' RACE reads through MiXCR, storing one row per CDR3 protein. The table has under 300,000 distinct CDR3 sequences, over 9.5% seen once. The CDR3 totals 13 residues. V lost 3 bases, J lost 10 bases, and 13 bases lay in between. Germline lookup yields CDR1 SGHAT and CDR2 FQNNGV. Concerning this clonotype itself: Its target is unknown.

The same data also contributed to another study, on yellow fever vaccine responses in identical twins.

This chain connects TRBV11-2 to TRBJ2-1; possible D gene TRBD2, 6 bases. Material: memory (CD45RO+) T cells sorted from blood. This clonotype was sampled from a woman between 18 and 29 years old in good health. CDR3 bases: TGTGCCAGCAGCTTCGGGGGACTGATCGAGCAGTTCTTC. This codes for CASSFGGLIEQFF.